The 9 T cell receptor beta chains presented below share a single source sample, sequenced in a study of identical twins. In TCRdb, the 5' RACE reads were re-called with MiXCR into one record per CDR3 protein. The sample holds 1.5 million to 2 million distinct CDR3 sequences, less than 35% seen once. The sequenced material came from cord blood. Source of these receptors: a newborn girl in good health.

V and J are TRBV7-2 and TRBJ2-3; 7 bases agree with TRBD2. Losses at the gene ends were 3 bases for V and 5 bases for J; bases not matched to a gene: 8. The CDR3 consists of 15 residues. Per germline, CDR1 SGHTA and CDR2 FQGNSA. The CDR3: CASSLGGGPRDTQYF. DNA for the CDR3: TGTGCCAGCAGCTTGGGGGGAGGGCCCAGAGATACGCAGTATTTT.

The genes are TRBV9 and TRBJ2-7; D is uncertain. CDR1 and CDR2 from the germline V gene are SGDLS and YYNGEE. With 7 bases removed from V and 4 bases from J, the gap between germline ends came to 18 bases. The CDR3 runs 14 residues. The CDR3 region is CASAKTQGPYEQYF. The CDR3 region has the DNA TGTGCCAGCGCTAAAACCCAAGGCCCTTACGAGCAGTACTTC.

The rearrangement uses TRBV24-1 and TRBJ2-1; 12 nucleotides line up with TRBD2. CDR3 length: 21 residues. Germline-derived CDR1 and CDR2 are KGHDR and SFDVKD. V dropped 6 bases and J dropped 3; count of bases not matched to a gene: 20. The CDR3 is CATSPALGLAGTKGGYNEQFF. The DNA for the CDR3 is TGTGCCACCAGTCCCGCCCTCGGACTAGCGGGAACGAAAGGGGGCTACAATGAGCAGTTCTTC.

The chain couples TRBV28 to TRBJ2-1; 9 bases match TRBD1. This CDR3 comprises 14 residues. With V trimmed by 4 bases and J by 8 bases, 6 bases remained unmatched. CDR1 and CDR2 (germline): MDHEN, SYDVKM. CDR3 sequence: CASSSTGGIYEQFF. DNA for the CDR3: TGTGCCAGCAGTTCCACAGGGGGCATCTATGAGCAGTTCTTC.

V and J are TRBV4-1 and TRBJ1-4, with 9 bases that match TRBD1. The V segment lost 6 bases and the J segment 6 bases; nucleotides outside the gene matches: 8. The CDR3 sequence is 15 residues long. Germline CDR1 reads MGHRA; CDR2 reads YSYEKL. CDR3 DNA: TGCGCCAGCAGATCCCCCTGGGACAGGGATGAAAAACTGTTTTTT. This sequence encodes CASRSPWDRDEKLFF.

This clonotype has more than one count but fewer than ten. DNA for the CDR3: TGCAGTGCTAGGAAATCAGGGGAAGAGACCCAGTACTTC. Its protein is CSARKSGEETQYF. This chain joins TRBV20-1 and TRBJ2-5; D perhaps matches TRBD1 (6 bases). The ends were cut back, 3 bases at V and 3 bases at J, with 11 bases in the middle. The CDR3 consists of 13 residues. Germline lookup yields CDR1 DFQATT and CDR2 SNEGSKA (reference sequence).

Note on this clonotype: A much larger clone lies a single base off, so this may be a read error. The J gene is TRBJ2-1, the V gene TRBV29-1, with a weak D call TRBD2 (6 bases). Trimming pared 4 bases from V and 10 bases from J, leaving 17 bases between. CDR3 length: 13 residues. Looked up from germline, CDR1 is SQVTM and CDR2 is ANQGSEA. The CDR3 here is CSVGKGLSYEQFF. As DNA, the CDR3 is TGCAGCGTTGGTAAGGGACTCTCCTACGAGCAGTTCTTC.

A remark on this clonotype: A read error may explain this, as a much larger clone is one base away. The J gene is TRBJ2-7, the V gene TRBV18; 7 nucleotides line up with TRBD1. There are 13 residues in the CDR3. Germline V gives CDR1 KGHSH, CDR2 LQKENI. CDR3 in amino acids: CASSAGTVYGQYF. CDR3 nucleotide sequence: TGTGCCAGCTCCGCTGGGACAGTTTACGGGCAGTACTTC.

The rearrangement uses TRBV29-1 and TRBJ2-5, with a possible D match to TRBD1 (5 bases). This CDR3 has 13 amino acids. Germline V gene sequence: CDR1 SQVTM, CDR2 ANQGSEA. V lost 4 bases to trimming and J lost 1 base, with 10 bases between them. The CDR3 is CSVVHRTQETQYF. The CDR3 DNA follows: TGCAGCGTTGTTCACAGGACCCAAGAGACCCAGTACTTC.